One and the same sample provided the 10 T cell receptor beta chains below, sequenced in a study of T-cell memory formation after mild COVID-19 (dated by TCRdb to the early 2020s). The library was made by 5' RACE. The sequencer listed for this sample is Illumina NovaSeq 6000. TCRdb reworked the public reads: Q25 trimming with fastp, MiXCR clone assembly, productive beta chains retained. Rows matching on CDR3 protein sequence are summarized as one entry with the most common DNA and genes. Counted in this sample were nearly 350,000 distinct CDR3 sequences; over 10% of them appeared once. About a fifth of the sample is held by the ten biggest clonotypes. Sequencing input: PBMCs or a T cell subset sorted from them (not recorded which). These receptors came from a man in his late teens or twenties who had mild COVID-19 (a few samples of this study predate the infection). The sample titles of this study are shuffled in the database, so cell type and time point are left out; the donor was told from shared clones.

The V gene is TRBV7-2, the J gene TRBJ2-3; D is unresolved. This CDR3 has 15 amino acids. V lost 5 bases to trimming and J lost 0 bases, with 12 bases between them. Germline V lookup: CDR1 SGHTA, CDR2 FQGNSA. CDR3 nucleotides: TGTGCCAGCAGCCAAAGTCCATCTAGCACAGATACGCAGTATTTT. Protein product: CASSQSPSSTDTQYF.

CDR3 loop: CSARDGGKSEQYV. The DNA of the CDR3 is TGCAGTGCTAGAGACGGGGGGAAATCCGAGCAGTACGTC. The genes are TRBV20-1 and TRBJ2-7; 7 nucleotides line up with TRBD2. CDR1 and CDR2 from the germline V gene are DFQATT and SNEGSKA (reference sequence). J lost 6 bases, V lost 0 bases, and 5 bases had no gene match. This CDR3 is built from 13 residues.

This clonotype has just a few counts. This rearrangement joins TRBV29-1 to TRBJ2-3; TRBD2 agrees at 10 bases. The V and J ends lost 4 bases and 0 bases, in that order; junction bases with no gene match: 10. Germline V lookup: CDR1 SQVTM, CDR2 ANQGSEA. The CDR3 consists of 17 residues. The CDR3 reads CSVGALAGVPSTDTQYF. The CDR3 DNA is TGCAGCGTTGGTGCGCTAGCGGGGGTTCCTAGCACAGATACGCAGTATTTT.

The rearrangement links TRBV20-1 to TRBJ2-7; the D gene is possibly TRBD1 (6 bases). Trimming removed 3 bases at V and 1 base at J, with 10 bases between. The germline V gene has CDR1 DFQATT and CDR2 SNEGSKA (reference sequence). The CDR3 consists of 13 residues. This CDR3 is CSASPDSSYEQYF. The CDR3 DNA sequence: TGCAGTGCTAGCCCGGACAGTTCCTACGAGCAGTACTTC.

The rearrangement joins TRBV7-2 to TRBJ1-4, with a tentative D call TRBD1 (5 bases). Germline CDR1 and CDR2: SGHTA and FQGNSA. V dropped 5 bases and J dropped 5 bases, with 18 bases sitting between them. CDR3 size: 16 residues. The CDR3 reads CASSPGDGGENEKLFF. The DNA of the CDR3 is TGTGCCAGCAGCCCCGGGGACGGGGGGGAAAATGAAAAACTGTTTTTT.

As concerns this clonotype: An end of the junction differs from the germline gene, which may be a read error. V and J are TRBV3-1 and TRBJ1-2; D ambiguous. The CDR3 sequence is 12 residues long. Germline-derived CDR1 and CDR2 are LGHDT and YNNKEL (reference sequence). The CDR3 DNA is TGTGCCAGCAGCCAAGATACCAGAACTTTGTCCTTC. Translated, it gives CASSQDTRTLSF.

The sample holds a few counts of this clonotype. V usage is TRBV29-1 and J usage is TRBJ2-1; TRBD1 might be the D (5 bases). Germline lookup yields CDR1 SQVTM and CDR2 ANQGSEA. This CDR3 comprises 13 residues. V gave up 1 base and J gave up 5 bases, with 9 bases separating them. CDR3 sequence (DNA): TGCAGCGTTGAAGCCAGGGCGAACAATGAGCAGTTCTTC. This sequence encodes CSVEARANNEQFF.

The chain couples TRBV7-3 to TRBJ2-3, with 16 bases matching TRBD2. Looked up from germline, CDR1 is SGHTA and CDR2 is FQGTGA. Losses at the gene ends were 4 bases for V and 3 bases for J; bases not matched to a gene: 4. This CDR3 is built from 17 residues. The CDR3 is CASSSGTSGGDTDTQYF. The DNA of the CDR3 is TGTGCCAGCAGCTCCGGGACTAGCGGGGGGGATACAGATACGCAGTATTTT.

This clonotype was recorded only once. At one boundary the junction diverges from the germline segment, which might be a read error. The gene calls are TRBV12-3 or TRBV12-4 and TRBJ2-1; 10 nucleotides match TRBD2. CDR3 length: 13 residues. The CDR3 here is CASSLLAGVEKFF. The DNA for the CDR3 is TGTGCCAGCAGTTTGCTAGCGGGGGTTGAGAAGTTCTTC.

The rearrangement joins TRBV29-1 to TRBJ2-3; D unresolved. V dropped 2 bases and J dropped 6 bases, with 9 bases sitting between them. The CDR3 totals 12 residues. Germline loops: CDR1 SQVTM, CDR2 ANQGSEA. CDR3 nucleotide sequence: TGCAGCGTTGAAATTCATACGGATACGCAGTATTTT. Protein product: CSVEIHTDTQYF.